This T cell receptor (beta chain) stems from a study of beta chain features in type 1 diabetes. Expressed TCRB transcripts were sequenced because the isolated RNA had all been reverse transcribed beforehand. Using immunoSEQ multiplex PCR, the repertoire was profiled, and TCRdb retains in-frame clones only, with some absent. The sample lists roughly 450,000 clones, roughly 10% seen once, with 0.046% in the top ten. CDR1 is SEHNR, CDR2 FQNEAQ, per germline (reference sequence). The CDR3 has 13 residues. Trimming stripped 8 bases from V and 1 base from J, with 10 bases between. Broader study findings: Patients with Type 1 diabetes showed moderately but significantly shorter TCRB CDR3s in all four CD4+ subsets.

The table lists this clone with a few counts. Its antigen is not known. This TCR came from a woman aged 18-30 years in good health. This chain uses TRBV7-9 with TRBJ2-3; D is unresolved. The sequencing sample was made of naive CD4+ T cells from blood. Written as DNA, the CDR3 is TGTGCCAGCGGTCCGAGCGGCACAGATACGCAGTATTTT. It is translated as CASGPSGTDTQYF.